This T cell receptor (beta chain) was recorded in a study of blood T cell repertoires in COVID-19 (dated by TCRdb to the early 2020s). The study in broad terms: The collaborator samples originated in the United States, Italy and Spain and spanned the acute and convalescent phases of COVID-19. Where available, HLA class I and class II types were taken from metadata supplied by the sample provider and were not determined by assay-based typing. Samples were obtained from the ongoing ImmuneRACE study (first 160 participants) and from 1,254 subjects provided by 6 global collaborators. Subjects who had been exposed to COVID-19, were actively infected with it, or had recovered from it provided the deeply sampled blood TCRbeta repertoires that made up the dataset. The prospective study material was composed of cDNA or gDNA derived from T cells, B-cell-depleted T cells, or PBMCs. A de-identified subject ID, COVID-19 status, age in years and sex were almost always included in the sample metadata. The repertoires were released in a freely available public database meant as a resource for research on the immune response to SARS-CoV-2.

Points the paper makes about the study in general: Clinical and demographic metadata were provided uncurated, with the amount varying by source and participant.

The CDR3 starts with the cysteine, ends with the phenylalanine, and has 21 residues. Only CDR3 DNA remains: 63 bases, in frame from the first base. CDR1 is given as LGHNA and CDR2 as YNFKEQ, both from the germline V gene. Trimming accounts for 0 bases at V and 2 bases at J, while the number of junction bases matched to no gene is 15. Each collaborating institution followed its own protocols to collect whole blood in K2EDTA tubes. For TCRbeta analysis, collaborators shipped samples in one of three forms: frozen whole blood, isolated PBMCs, or DNA extracted from either of those sample types. With respect to this clone: Its antigen is not yet known. Base qualities were left out, and no much larger clone turns up one base away.

TCRbeta CDR3 regions were amplified from genomic DNA by means of the immunoSEQ Assay, a bias-controlled multiplex PCR. On the study's bioinformatics: Within the assay, amplification of reference gene primers was used to estimate how many nucleated cells each sample contained. To quantify the absolute abundance of each unique TCRbeta CDR3 rearrangement, sequence reads were collapsed and filtered. For each sample, productive Simpson clonality was calculated by taking the square root of Simpson's diversity index across productive rearrangements. TCRdb stores this immuneACCESS table with in-frame sequences only. Part of the clones is absent; in the studies checked, under half of the shortfall reflects unresolved V genes, and no reason is known for the rest. The V and J calls and the clone size are those of that table, but D and trimming were determined from the DNA. The sample table holds under 100,000 clones, of which 87% were seen once. The top ten clones comprise about 16% of the sample.

This clonotype was sampled from a male donor with acute or convalescent COVID-19. The sample consisted of peripheral blood. The chain is assembled from TRBV4-2 and TRBJ1-4, with 10 middle bases fitting TRBD1. The sequenced DNA is TGTGCCAGCAGCCAAGATTGGGTCGTAGGGGACAGGGGAATGACTAATGAAAAACTGTTTTTT. It is translated as CASSQDWVVGDRGMTNEKLFF.